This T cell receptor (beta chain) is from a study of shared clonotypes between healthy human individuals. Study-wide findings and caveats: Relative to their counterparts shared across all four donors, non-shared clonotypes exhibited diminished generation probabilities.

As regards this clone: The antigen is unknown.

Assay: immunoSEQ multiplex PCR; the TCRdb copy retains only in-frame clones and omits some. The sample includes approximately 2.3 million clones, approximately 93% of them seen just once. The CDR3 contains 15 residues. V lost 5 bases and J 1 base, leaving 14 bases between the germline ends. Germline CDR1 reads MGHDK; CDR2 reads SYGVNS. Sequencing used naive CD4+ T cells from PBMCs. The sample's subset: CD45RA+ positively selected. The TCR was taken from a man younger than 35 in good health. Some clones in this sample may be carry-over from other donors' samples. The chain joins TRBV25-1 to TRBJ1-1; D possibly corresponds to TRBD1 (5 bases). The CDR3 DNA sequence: TGTGCCAGCAGTAGACGAATGGGGCCGAACACTGAAGCTTTCTTT. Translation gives CASSRRMGPNTEAFF.